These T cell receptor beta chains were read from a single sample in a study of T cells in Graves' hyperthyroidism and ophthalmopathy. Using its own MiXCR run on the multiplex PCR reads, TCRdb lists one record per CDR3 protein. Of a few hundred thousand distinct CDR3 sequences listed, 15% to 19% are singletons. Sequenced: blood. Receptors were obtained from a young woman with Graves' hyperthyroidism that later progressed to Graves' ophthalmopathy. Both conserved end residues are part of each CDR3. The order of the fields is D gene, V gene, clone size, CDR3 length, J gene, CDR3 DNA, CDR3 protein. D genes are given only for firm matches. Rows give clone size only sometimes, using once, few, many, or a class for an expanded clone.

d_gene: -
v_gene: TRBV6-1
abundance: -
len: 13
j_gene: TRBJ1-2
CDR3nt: TGTGCCAGCAGTGAAGCGTTGGTATTAGGCTACACCTTC
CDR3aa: CASSEALVLGYTF

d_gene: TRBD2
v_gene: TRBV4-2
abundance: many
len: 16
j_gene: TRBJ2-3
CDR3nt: TGTGCCAGCAGCCAAGGACCTAGCGGGAGCACAGATACGCAGTATTTT
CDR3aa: CASSQGPSGSTDTQYF

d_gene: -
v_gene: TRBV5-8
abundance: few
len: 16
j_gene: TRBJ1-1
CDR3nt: TGTGCCAGCAGCTTGGATTACCGTCACCTCCGGACTGAAGCTTTCTTT
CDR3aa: CASSLDYRHLRTEAFF

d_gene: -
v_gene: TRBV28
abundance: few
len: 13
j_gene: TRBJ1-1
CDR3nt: TGTGCCAGCCAAGACAGTATGAACACTGAAGCTTTCTTT
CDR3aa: CASQDSMNTEAFF

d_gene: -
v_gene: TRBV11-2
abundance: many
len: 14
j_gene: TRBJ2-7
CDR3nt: TGTGCCAGCAGCTTAGATCTAGGGATCTACGAGCAGTACTTC
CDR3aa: CASSLDLGIYEQYF

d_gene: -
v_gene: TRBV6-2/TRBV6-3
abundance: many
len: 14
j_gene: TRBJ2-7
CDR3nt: TGTGCCAGCAGTTACTTTCTAGGAGACCACGAGCAGTACTTC
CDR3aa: CASSYFLGDHEQYF

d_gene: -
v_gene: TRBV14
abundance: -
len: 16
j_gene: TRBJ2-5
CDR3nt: TGTGCCAGCAGCCAACTCCGACAGGGAGGGCAAGAGACCCAGTACTTC
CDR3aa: CASSQLRQGGQETQYF

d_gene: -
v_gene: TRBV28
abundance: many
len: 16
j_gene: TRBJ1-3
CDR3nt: TGTGCCAGCAGCCCGTGGGCGGCGGACTCTGGAAACACCATATATTTT
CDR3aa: CASSPWAADSGNTIYF

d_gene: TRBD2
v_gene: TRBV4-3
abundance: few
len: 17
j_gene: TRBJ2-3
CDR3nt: TGCGCCAGCAGCCAACGGACTAGCGGGAGTCGGGTAGATACGCAGTATTTT
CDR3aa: CASSQRTSGSRVDTQYF

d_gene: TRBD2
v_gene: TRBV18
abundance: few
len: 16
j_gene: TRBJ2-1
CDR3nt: TGTGCCAGCTCCCACGACACTGGGGGGGCCTACAATGAGCAGTTCTTC
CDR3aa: CASSHDTGGAYNEQFF

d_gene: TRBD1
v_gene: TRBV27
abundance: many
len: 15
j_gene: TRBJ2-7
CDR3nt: TGTGCCAGCAGTTTAAACAGGGGGCTCGCCTACGAGCAGTACTTC
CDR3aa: CASSLNRGLAYEQYF

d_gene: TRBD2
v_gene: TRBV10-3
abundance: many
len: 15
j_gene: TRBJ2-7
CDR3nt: TGTGCCATCAGCCCGGGACTAGCGGGGTTTTACGAGCAGTACTTC
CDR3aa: CAISPGLAGFYEQYF

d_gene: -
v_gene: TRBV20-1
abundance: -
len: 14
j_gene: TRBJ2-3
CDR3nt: TGCAGTGCTAGACTGCGGTTAGCCCAGCATACGCAGTATTTT
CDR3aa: CSARLRLAQHTQYF

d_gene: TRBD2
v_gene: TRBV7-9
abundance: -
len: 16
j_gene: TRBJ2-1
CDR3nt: TGTGCCAGCAGCTTAGTAGCGGGAGTCGCCTACAATGAGCAGTTCTTC
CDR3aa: CASSLVAGVAYNEQFF

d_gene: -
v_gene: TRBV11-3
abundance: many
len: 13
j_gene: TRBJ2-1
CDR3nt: TGTGCCAGCAGCTTAGGACTTATCAATGAGCAGTTCTTC
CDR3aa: CASSLGLINEQFF

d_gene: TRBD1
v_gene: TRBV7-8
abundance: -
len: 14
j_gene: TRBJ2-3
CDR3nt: TGTGCCAGCAGCTTAGTCAGGGGGCAAGATACGCAGTATTTT
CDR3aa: CASSLVRGQDTQYF

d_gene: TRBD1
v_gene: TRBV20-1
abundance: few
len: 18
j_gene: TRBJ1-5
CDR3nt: TGCAGTGCTCTAACCGGGACAGGGGCCCTCTCGAGCAATCAGCCCCAGCATTTT
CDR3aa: CSALTGTGALSSNQPQHF

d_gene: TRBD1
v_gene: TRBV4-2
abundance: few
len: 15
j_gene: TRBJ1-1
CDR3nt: TGTGCCAGCAGGGGGAGGACAGGTCTCGGGACTGAAGCTTTCTTT
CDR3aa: CASRGRTGLGTEAFF

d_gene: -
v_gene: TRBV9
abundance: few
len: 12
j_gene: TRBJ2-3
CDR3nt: TGTGCCAGCAGCGTAGAAGGAGATACGCAGTATTTT
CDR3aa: CASSVEGDTQYF

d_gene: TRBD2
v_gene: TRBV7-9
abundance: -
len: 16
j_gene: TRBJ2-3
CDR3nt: TGTGCCAGCAGCTTAGCGCTAGCGGGAGCGTCAGATACGCAGTATTTT
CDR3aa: CASSLALAGASDTQYF

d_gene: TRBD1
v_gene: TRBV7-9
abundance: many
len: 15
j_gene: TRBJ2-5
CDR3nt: TGTGCCAGCAGCGCCCCGGGACAGGGGCGAGAGACCCAGTACTTC
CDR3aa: CASSAPGQGRETQYF

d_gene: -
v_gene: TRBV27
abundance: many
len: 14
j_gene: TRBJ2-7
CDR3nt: TGTGCCAGCAGTTTAGATGACAGTACCTACGAGCAGTACTTC
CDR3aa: CASSLDDSTYEQYF

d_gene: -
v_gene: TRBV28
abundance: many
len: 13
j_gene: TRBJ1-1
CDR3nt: TGTGCCAGCAGTGATAACTGGAACACTGAAGCTTTCTTT
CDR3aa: CASSDNWNTEAFF

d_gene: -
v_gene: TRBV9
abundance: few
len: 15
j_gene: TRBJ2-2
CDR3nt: TGTGCCAGCAGCGTAGCCCCCTACTACACCGGGGAGCTGTTTTTT
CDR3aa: CASSVAPYYTGELFF